This T cell receptor beta chain was recovered during a study of T cells in Graves' hyperthyroidism and ophthalmopathy. The CDR3 has 14 amino acids. Trimming shortened V by 0 bases and J by 9 bases, and 14 bases separated the two germline ends. Germline-derived CDR1 and CDR2 are MNHEY and SMNVEV (reference sequence). This clonotype appeared many times. The CDR3 ends on some other residue instead of the conserved phenylalanine or tryptophan, so this is likely a read error. Amplification of TCR beta CDR3 regions was performed using RNA transcripts as template. A set of HTBI primers served as the primers for a first-round RT-PCR of the TCR CDR3. MiXCR was run by TCRdb on the multiplex PCR reads, yielding one entry per CDR3 protein. The sample lists about 320,000 distinct CDR3 sequences; 15% to 20% were seen once.

The sample taken for sequencing was blood. The chain joins TRBV27 to TRBJ1-1; a weak D match, TRBD1 (6 bases). The receptor's source is a man younger than 45 with Graves' hyperthyroidism. The CDR3 reads CASSLSTGTHKAFL. The CDR3 nucleotides are TGTGCCAGCAGTTTATCTACCGGGACACATAAAGCTTTCCTT.